This T cell receptor (beta chain) was retrieved from a study of early T cells in non-severe SARS-CoV-2 infection. Study-wide background: The chains were unpaired, and the sequenced material was bulk RNA from unsorted whole blood.

This clonotype showed up just once. Its antigen remains unidentified. This sequence may be a read error, since a much larger clone differs from it by one base. Individually, cDNA molecules had unique molecular identifiers attached to them. Via MiXCR, TCRdb re-called the 5' RACE reads, giving one row per CDR3 protein. The sample lists tens of thousands of distinct CDR3 sequences; roughly 9.7% were seen once. Whole-study results and caveats: VDJdb-based matching was biased toward anti-spike CD8 responses and missed private and CD4 specificities.

Specimen: whole blood. The TCR was taken from an adult who was a healthcare worker with PCR-confirmed SARS-CoV-2 infection or an uninfected control (not recorded which).

CDR3 sequence: CASRELAGPHKQYF. In nucleotides, the CDR3 is TGTGCCAGCAGGGAACTAGCGGGCCCCCACAAGCAGTACTTC. The chain joins TRBV6-1 to TRBJ2-7; 9 bases fit TRBD2. The J segment lost 8 bases and the V segment lost 6 bases, leaving 11 bases of the junction unmatched. Germline V gene data show CDR1 as MNHNS and CDR2 as SASEGT. The CDR3 is made up of 14 amino acids.